The 30 T cell receptor beta chains below come from one sample, sequenced in a study of T cell repertoires in cytomegalovirus infection. Each CDR3 protein is one row after TCRdb ran MiXCR on the reads. The repertoire holds around 550,000 distinct CDR3 sequences, approximately 25% seen once, with less than 15% in the top ten. Sequenced material: PBMCs. The receptors here all came from a human donor in good health (CMV status not recorded). Some clones in this sample may be carry-over from other donors' samples.

Many counts were recorded for this clonotype. The chain employs TRBV7-2 and TRBJ2-7; 7 positions match TRBD2. Germline V gives CDR1 SGHTA, CDR2 FQGNSA. The length of the CDR3 is 14 residues. J was trimmed by 4 bases and V by 4 bases; bases with no gene match: 7. The CDR3 spells CASSSGGRGYEQYF. Here the CDR3 DNA reads TGTGCCAGCAGCTCTGGCGGGAGAGGGTACGAGCAGTACTTC.

There are a few counts of this clonotype. The chain employs TRBV4-3 and TRBJ2-1, with TRBD2 identical over 9 bases. The CDR3 is made up of 16 amino acids. Germline V CDR1 and CDR2: LGHNA, YSLEER. V lost 1 base and J lost 4; bases outside the gene matches: 5. The CDR3 spells CASSQALAGGYNEQFF. In DNA, the CDR3 is TGCGCCAGCAGCCAAGCTTTGGCGGGAGGGTACAATGAGCAGTTCTTC.

This clonotype was counted ten times or more. The rearrangement links TRBV7-9 to TRBJ1-1; 8 bases fit TRBD1. The CDR3 covers 16 residues. Per the germline V gene, CDR1 is SEHNR and CDR2 is FQNEAQ (reference sequence). With 0 bases clipped from V and 1 base from J, the junction kept 4 bases outside the gene matches. CDR3 protein: CASSLALTGANTEAFF. CDR3 in DNA: TGTGCCAGCAGCTTAGCCCTGACAGGGGCGAACACTGAAGCTTTCTTT.

V usage is TRBV27 and J usage is TRBJ1-6; 10 positions match TRBD1. CDR1 is MNHEY and CDR2 is SMNVEV in the germline V gene (reference sequence). Losses at the gene ends were 3 bases for V and 11 bases for J; bases not matched to a gene: 7. This CDR3 comprises 15 residues. This CDR3 is CASSFVGQGNAPLHF. Here the CDR3 DNA reads TGTGCCAGCAGTTTTGTGGGACAGGGGAATGCACCCCTCCACTTT.

This clonotype was counted ten times or more. The chain links TRBV7-2 to TRBJ1-6; D is unclear. Germline V gene lookup returns CDR1 SGHTA and CDR2 FQGNSA. The CDR3 extends over 14 amino acids. V lost 5 bases and J lost 6, with 11 bases in between. As DNA, the CDR3 is TGTGCCAGCAGCCCTCGGACTGCTAATTCACCCCTCCACTTT. Translating it yields CASSPRTANSPLHF.

As regards this clonotype: A much larger clonotype is one base distant, so this may be a read error. The gene calls are TRBV11-3 and TRBJ1-3, with TRBD1 as a possible D gene (6 bases). V lost 3 bases and J 3 bases, leaving 9 bases between the germline ends. The CDR3 contains 14 residues. The V gene's germline CDR1 is SGHNT and CDR2 YENEEA. CDR3 nucleotide sequence: TGTGCCAGCAGCTTTGGGGGGCTTGGAAACACCATATATTTT. Translating gives CASSFGGLGNTIYF. Together with reference TRBV11-3 and TRBJ1-3, the CDR3 gives the full variable domain: EAGVVQSPRYKIIEKKQPVAFWCNPISGHNTLYWYLQNLGQGPELLIRYENEEAVDDSQLPKDRFSAERLKGVDSTLKIQPAELGDSAVYLCASSFGGLGNTIYFGEGSWLTVV.

The genes are TRBV6-2 or TRBV6-3 and TRBJ1-6; D unclear. Trimming took off 2 bases at V and 13 bases at J, with 12 bases between the two ends. In germline, CDR1 is MNHEY, CDR2 SVGEGT. The CDR3 is 13 residues long. Here the CDR3 DNA reads TGTGCCAGCAGTTACGGCCCTTCATCGCCCCTCCACTTT. Its translation is CASSYGPSSPLHF.

The V call is TRBV12-3 or TRBV12-4, the J call TRBJ2-2, with TRBD2 as a possible D gene (7 bases). V shed 3 bases and J shed 6 bases, with 23 bases lying between them. The length of the CDR3 is 18 residues. The CDR3 nucleotides are TGTGCCAGCAGTTTGGAGGGAGGGGGAGCGGGAAGAGCCGGGGAGCTGTTTTTT. Translation gives CASSLEGGGAGRAGELFF.

This clonotype has only a few counts. The J gene is TRBJ2-1, the V gene TRBV7-3; either TRBD1 or TRBD2 may supply D (5 bases each). Germline lookup yields CDR1 SGHTA and CDR2 FQGTGA. The CDR3 loop spans 15 amino acids. V was pared by 2 bases and J by 7 bases, with 15 bases between. CDR3 amino acids: CASSLGASQANEQFF. The CDR3 coding sequence is TGTGCCAGCAGCTTAGGGGCTAGCCAAGCAAATGAGCAGTTCTTC.

The chain carries TRBV2 and TRBJ2-3; D perhaps matches TRBD2 (6 bases). The germline CDR1 and CDR2 sequences are SNHLY and FYNNEI. CDR3 length: 14 amino acids. The V gene lost 4 bases and the J gene lost 6 bases, with 14 bases spanning the gap. The CDR3 DNA reads as TGTGCCAGCAGTGTCAACGGAGGAGGGGATACGCAGTATTTT. Amino acids: CASSVNGGGDTQYF.

The chain joins TRBV7-3 to TRBJ1-4; maybe TRBD1 (5 bases). CDR1 is SGHTA and CDR2 is FQGTGA in the germline V gene. Trimming stripped 7 bases from V and 5 bases from J, with 26 bases between. This CDR3 has 18 residues. DNA for the CDR3: TGTGCCAGCACCCCCCCCGGCCAGGGAGGACTCGTCAATGAAAAACTGTTTTTT. Protein: CASTPPGQGGLVNEKLFF.

The chain combines TRBV27 with TRBJ1-5; weak D call: TRBD1 (5 bases). Germline V gives CDR1 MNHEY, CDR2 SMNVEV (reference sequence). The CDR3 length is 13 residues. V lost 3 bases and J lost 7, with 10 bases in between. The CDR3 DNA sequence: TGTGCCAGCAGTTTTGGGGCAACCCAGCCCCAGCATTTT. This sequence encodes CASSFGATQPQHF.

This chain links TRBV14 with TRBJ2-5; no reliable D call. Germline loops: CDR1 SGHDN, CDR2 FVKESK. V gave up 0 bases and J gave up 3 bases, with 11 bases separating them. The CDR3 consists of 15 residues. This CDR3 reads CASSQEWGREETQYF. In DNA form, the CDR3 reads TGTGCCAGCAGCCAAGAATGGGGTCGGGAAGAGACCCAGTACTTC.

V and J are TRBV29-1 and TRBJ2-7; D gene ambiguous. The V end lost 2 bases, the J end lost 9 bases, and 11 bases lay between the germline ends. The germline gives CDR1 SQVTM, CDR2 ANQGSEA. The CDR3 runs 11 residues. The CDR3, as DNA: TGCAGCGTTGAAATGATCGGTGCGCAGTACTTC. Its translation: CSVEMIGAQYF.

This clonotype was detected a few times. This sequence joins TRBV19 and TRBJ2-1; the match to TRBD2 covers 9 bases. Germline V gives CDR1 LNHDA, CDR2 SQIVND (reference sequence). The CDR3 contains 13 residues. Trimming removed 7 bases from V and 7 bases from J; junction bases left unmatched: 5. The CDR3 DNA follows: TGTGCCAGTAAGGGACTAGCAAAAAATGAGCAGTTCTTC. It is translated as CASKGLAKNEQFF.

This chain joins TRBV11-2 and TRBJ2-1, with 11 nucleotides matching TRBD2. The J segment lost 9 bases and the V segment lost 3 bases, leaving 22 bases of the junction unmatched. CDR3 length: 20 residues. CDR1 SGHAT and CDR2 FQNNGV come from the germline V gene. The CDR3 reads CASSFLFRLAGGPNNSEQFF. The CDR3 region has the DNA TGTGCCAGCAGCTTCCTCTTTCGTCTAGCGGGAGGTCCTAACAATAGTGAGCAGTTCTTC.

This clonotype was recorded at least ten times. J is TRBJ1-2 and V is TRBV7-2; 7 nucleotides line up with TRBD1. The germline gives CDR1 SGHTA, CDR2 FQGNSA. V gave up 1 base and J gave up 8 bases; unmatched junction bases: 13. CDR3 length: 16 residues. CDR3 residues: CASSLGGTDFYLGYTF. CDR3 in DNA: TGTGCCAGCAGCTTAGGGGGGACAGACTTTTATCTAGGCTACACCTTC.

The DNA for the CDR3 is TGTGCCAGCACCCAGACTAGCGGGAGAGGTGATGAGCAGTTCTTC. Protein sequence: CASTQTSGRGDEQFF. V gene TRBV5-6 combines with J gene TRBJ2-1, with 12 nucleotides matching TRBD2. CDR1 SGHDT and CDR2 YYEEEE come from the germline V gene. CDR3 length: 15 residues. Germline trimming cut 6 bases from V and 8 bases from J; bases unmatched to any gene: 9.

The rearrangement links TRBV6-8 to TRBJ2-4; possibly TRBD1 or TRBD2 for D (5 bases each). Germline lookup yields CDR1 MNHGY and CDR2 SAAAGT. V gave up 11 bases and J gave up 6 bases, with 20 bases separating them. The CDR3 sequence is 14 residues long. Here the CDR3 reads CAAPGPPNSNIQYF. CDR3 sequence (DNA): TGTGCCGCCCCGGGACCTCCAAATTCAAACATTCAGTACTTC.

The chain recombines TRBV3-1 with TRBJ2-7; D might be TRBD1 (5 bases). CDR1 and CDR2 (germline): LGHDT, YNNKEL (reference sequence). This CDR3 region has 15 residues. V lost 1 base and J 2 bases, leaving 12 bases between the germline ends. The CDR3 coding sequence is TGTGCCAGCAGCCAAGGCCCTCAGGGAACCTACGAGCAGTACTTC. This translates into CASSQGPQGTYEQYF.

This rearrangement joins TRBV20-1 to TRBJ1-4, with 7 bases identical to TRBD1. The CDR3 contains 14 residues. J was trimmed by 4 bases and V by 5 bases; bases with no gene match: 7. From germline, CDR1 is DFQATT and CDR2 SNEGSKA (reference sequence). CDR3 DNA sequence: TGCAGTGCTGAGGACAGGCTGGGTAATGAAAAACTGTTTTTT. It codes for CSAEDRLGNEKLFF.

This clonotype was observed many times. The chain recombines TRBV7-8 with TRBJ2-7, with D tentatively TRBD2 (6 bases). V was shortened by 4 bases and J by 6 bases, with 16 bases between the two germline ends. CDR1 and CDR2 (germline): SGHVS, FQNEAQ. This CDR3 spans 14 amino acids. Here the CDR3 reads CASSYQAGEVEQYV. CDR3 in DNA: TGTGCCAGCAGCTACCAAGCCGGGGAGGTCGAGCAGTACGTC.

This clonotype was observed at least ten times. The rearrangement joins TRBV7-6 to TRBJ1-2; D might be TRBD1 (5 bases). The CDR3 is 14 residues long. Per the germline V gene, CDR1 is SGHVS and CDR2 is FNYEAQ. Trimming removed 5 bases at V and 3 bases at J, with 13 bases between. Here the CDR3 DNA reads TGTGCCAGCAGCCCGAGATCCAGGGACTATGGCTACACCTTC. Translating gives CASSPRSRDYGYTF. Full variable domain (rest looked up from reference TRBV7-6 and TRBJ1-2): GAGVSQSPRYKVTKRGQDVALRCDPISGHVSLYWYRQALGQGPEFLTYFNYEAQQDKSGLPNDRFSAERPEGSISTLTIQRTEQRDSAMYRCASSPRSRDYGYTFGSGTRLTVV.

This clonotype was counted at least ten times. The chain couples TRBV12-3 or TRBV12-4 to TRBJ1-1; 8 bases fit TRBD1. The trim removed 5 bases at V and 5 bases at J, leaving 10 bases unmatched. The CDR3 has 15 amino acids. The CDR3 sequence: CASSSQGASTTEAFF. The CDR3 region has the DNA TGTGCCAGCAGTAGCCAGGGGGCGTCCACGACTGAAGCTTTCTTT.

Ten or more counts support this clonotype. The rearrangement joins TRBV7-2 to TRBJ2-4, with D possibly being TRBD2 (6 bases). With 8 bases removed from V and 0 bases from J, the gap between germline ends came to 17 bases. The CDR3 loop spans 16 amino acids. Germline V gene sequence: CDR1 SGHTA, CDR2 FQGNSA. The CDR3 coding sequence is TGTGCCAGCTACCCCAACGGGGGAATAGCCAAAAACATTCAGTACTTC. Its translation is CASYPNGGIAKNIQYF.

The chain uses TRBV12-3 or TRBV12-4 and TRBJ2-5, with D perhaps matching TRBD2 (6 bases). This CDR3 has 15 amino acids. V was clipped by 1 base and J by 2 bases, with 11 bases between them. The CDR3 sequence: CASSLVGRRQETQYF. The CDR3 region has the DNA TGTGCCAGCAGTTTAGTAGGGAGGCGGCAAGAGACCCAGTACTTC.

This rearrangement joins TRBV15 to TRBJ1-2, with 10 positions matching TRBD1. The ends lost 3 bases at V and 5 bases at J; junction bases unmatched: 3. The CDR3 loop spans 14 amino acids. Germline V gene lookup returns CDR1 LNHNV and CDR2 YYDKDF (reference sequence). The CDR3 DNA is TGTGCCACCAGCAGGGAGGGACAGGGGTATGGCTACACCTTC. Amino acids: CATSREGQGYGYTF.

The sample holds a few counts of this clonotype. The chain combines TRBV2 with TRBJ2-7; tentative D call: TRBD2 (6 bases). This CDR3 has 15 residues. Looked up from germline, CDR1 is SNHLY and CDR2 is FYNNEI. With 3 bases removed from V and 0 bases from J, the gap between germline ends came to 12 bases. The CDR3 here is CASSDMDSGSYEQYV. CDR3 nucleotides: TGTGCCAGCAGTGATATGGATAGCGGCTCCTACGAGCAGTACGTC.

The CDR3 DNA follows: TGTGCCAGCAGCCCCAGGGGACTAGCGGGTCAAGAGACCCAGTACTTC. Translation: CASSPRGLAGQETQYF. The J gene is TRBJ2-5, the V gene TRBV6-2 or TRBV6-3; 12 bases agree with TRBD2. The V and J ends lost 6 bases and 2 bases, in that order; junction bases with no gene match: 7. Germline lookup yields CDR1 MNHEY and CDR2 SVGEGT. The CDR3 is 16 amino acids.

The V and J genes are TRBV10-3 and TRBJ2-5; weak D call: TRBD2 (6 bases). Trimming took off 10 bases at V and 9 bases at J, with 15 bases between the two ends. The CDR3 sequence is 11 residues long. Germline CDR1 and CDR2: ENHRY and SYGVKD. CDR3 sequence (DNA): TGTGCCAGCGGGGAGCCGGGGGCCCAGTACTTC. Its protein is CASGEPGAQYF.